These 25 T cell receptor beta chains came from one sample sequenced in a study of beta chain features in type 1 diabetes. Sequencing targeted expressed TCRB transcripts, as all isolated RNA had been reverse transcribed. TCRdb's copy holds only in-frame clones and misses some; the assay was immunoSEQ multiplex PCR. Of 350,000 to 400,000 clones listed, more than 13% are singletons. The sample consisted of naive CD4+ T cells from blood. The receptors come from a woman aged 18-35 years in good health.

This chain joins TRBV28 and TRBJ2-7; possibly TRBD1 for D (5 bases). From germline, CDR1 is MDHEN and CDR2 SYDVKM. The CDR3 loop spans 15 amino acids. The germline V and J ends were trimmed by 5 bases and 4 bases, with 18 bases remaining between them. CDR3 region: CASSRHRIREYEQYF. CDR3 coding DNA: TGTGCCAGCAGTAGACACAGGATACGAGAATACGAGCAGTACTTC.

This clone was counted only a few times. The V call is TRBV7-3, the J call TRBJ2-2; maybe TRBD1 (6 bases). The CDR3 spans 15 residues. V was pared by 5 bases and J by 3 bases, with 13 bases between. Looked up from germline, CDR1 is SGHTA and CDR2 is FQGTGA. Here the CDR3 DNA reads TGTGCCAGCAGCCCCTACAGGGCGGACACCGGGGAGCTGTTTTTT. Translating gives CASSPYRADTGELFF.

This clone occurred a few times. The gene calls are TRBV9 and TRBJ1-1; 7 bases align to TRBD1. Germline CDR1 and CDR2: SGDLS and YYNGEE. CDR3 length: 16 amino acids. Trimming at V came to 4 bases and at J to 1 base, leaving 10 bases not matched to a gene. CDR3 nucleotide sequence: TGTGCCAGCAGCTCCTCTACCAACAGGGGGAACACTGAAGCTTTCTTT. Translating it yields CASSSSTNRGNTEAFF.

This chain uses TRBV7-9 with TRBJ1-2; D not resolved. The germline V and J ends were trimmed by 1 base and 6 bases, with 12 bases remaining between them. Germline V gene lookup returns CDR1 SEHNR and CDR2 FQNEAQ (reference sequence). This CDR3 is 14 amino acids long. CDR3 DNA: TGTGCCAGCAGCTTAGTTGGGCAGCCAAATGGCTACACCTTC. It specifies CASSLVGQPNGYTF.

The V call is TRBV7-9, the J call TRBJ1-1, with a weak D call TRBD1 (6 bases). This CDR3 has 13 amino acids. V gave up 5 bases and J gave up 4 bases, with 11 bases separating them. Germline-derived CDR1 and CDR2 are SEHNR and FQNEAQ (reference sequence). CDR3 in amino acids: CASSIGQSTEAFF. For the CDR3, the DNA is TGTGCCAGCAGCATTGGACAGAGCACTGAAGCTTTCTTT. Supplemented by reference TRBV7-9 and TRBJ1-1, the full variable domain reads DTGVSQNPRHKITKRGQNVTFRCDPISEHNRLYWYRQTLGQGPEFLTYFQNEAQLEKSRLLSDRFSAERPKGSFSTLEIQRTEQGDSAMYLCASSIGQSTEAFFGQGTRLTVV.

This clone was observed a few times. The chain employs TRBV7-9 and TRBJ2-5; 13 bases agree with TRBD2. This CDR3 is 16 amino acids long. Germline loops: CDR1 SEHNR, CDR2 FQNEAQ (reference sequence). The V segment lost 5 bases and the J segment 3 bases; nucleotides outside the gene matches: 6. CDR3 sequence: CASSLGLAGVKETQYF. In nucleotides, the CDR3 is TGTGCCAGCAGCCTTGGACTAGCGGGAGTAAAAGAGACCCAGTACTTC.

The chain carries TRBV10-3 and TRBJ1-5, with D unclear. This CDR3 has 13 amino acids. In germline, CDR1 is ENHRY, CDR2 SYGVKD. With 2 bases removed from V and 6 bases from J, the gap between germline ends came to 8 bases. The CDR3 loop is CAISEISGQPQHF. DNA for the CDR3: TGTGCCATCAGTGAGATCTCAGGTCAGCCCCAGCATTTT.

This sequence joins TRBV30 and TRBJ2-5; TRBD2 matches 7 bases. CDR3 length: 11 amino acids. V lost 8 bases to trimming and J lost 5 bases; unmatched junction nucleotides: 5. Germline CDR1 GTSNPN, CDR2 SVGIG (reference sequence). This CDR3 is CARGESETQYF. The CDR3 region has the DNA TGTGCCCGGGGGGAATCGGAGACCCAGTACTTC.

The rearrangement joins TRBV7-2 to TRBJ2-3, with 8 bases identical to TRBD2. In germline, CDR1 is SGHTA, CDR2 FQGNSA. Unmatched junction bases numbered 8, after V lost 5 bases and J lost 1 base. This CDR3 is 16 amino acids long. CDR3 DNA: TGTGCCAGCAGCATACCGGGACTAGGTGGCACAGATACGCAGTATTTT. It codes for CASSIPGLGGTDTQYF.

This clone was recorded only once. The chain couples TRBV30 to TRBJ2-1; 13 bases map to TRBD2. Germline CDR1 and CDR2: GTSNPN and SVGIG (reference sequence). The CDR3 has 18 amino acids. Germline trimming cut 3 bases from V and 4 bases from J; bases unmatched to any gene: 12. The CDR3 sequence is CAWSDTSGRAFQYNEQFF. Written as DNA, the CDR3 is TGTGCCTGGAGCGATACTAGCGGGAGGGCCTTTCAGTACAATGAGCAGTTCTTC.

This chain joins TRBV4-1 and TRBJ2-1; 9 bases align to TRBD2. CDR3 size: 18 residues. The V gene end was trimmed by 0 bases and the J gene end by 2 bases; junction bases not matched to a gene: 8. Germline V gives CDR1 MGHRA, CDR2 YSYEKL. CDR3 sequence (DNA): TGCGCCAGCAGCCAAGATCCCAGGGCTAGCGGGACCTACAATGAGCAGTTCTTC. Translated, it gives CASSQDPRASGTYNEQFF.

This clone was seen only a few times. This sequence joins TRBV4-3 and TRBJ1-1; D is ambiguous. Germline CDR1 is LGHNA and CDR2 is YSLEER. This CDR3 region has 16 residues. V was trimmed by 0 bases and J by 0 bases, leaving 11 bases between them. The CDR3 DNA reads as TGCGCCAGCAGCCAAGATCCAGGCAGATTGAACACTGAAGCTTTCTTT. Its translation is CASSQDPGRLNTEAFF.

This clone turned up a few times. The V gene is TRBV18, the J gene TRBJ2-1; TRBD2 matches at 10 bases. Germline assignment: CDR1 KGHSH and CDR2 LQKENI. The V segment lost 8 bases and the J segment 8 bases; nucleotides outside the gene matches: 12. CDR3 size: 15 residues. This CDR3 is CASVAGTSDLYEQFF. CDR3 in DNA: TGTGCCAGCGTTGCCGGGACTAGCGATCTCTATGAGCAGTTCTTC.

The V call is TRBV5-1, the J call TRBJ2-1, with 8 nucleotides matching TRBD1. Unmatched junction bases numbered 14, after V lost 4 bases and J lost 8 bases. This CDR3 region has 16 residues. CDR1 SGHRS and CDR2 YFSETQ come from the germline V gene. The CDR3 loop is CASSPQGAVRIDEQFF. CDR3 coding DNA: TGCGCCAGCAGCCCTCAGGGGGCAGTTCGGATCGATGAGCAGTTCTTC.

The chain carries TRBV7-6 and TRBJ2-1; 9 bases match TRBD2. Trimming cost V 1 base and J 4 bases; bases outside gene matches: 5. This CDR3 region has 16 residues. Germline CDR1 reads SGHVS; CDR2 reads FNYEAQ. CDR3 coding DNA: TGTGCCAGCAGCTTAGGCGTTAGCGGGGGATACAATGAGCAGTTCTTC. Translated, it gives CASSLGVSGGYNEQFF.

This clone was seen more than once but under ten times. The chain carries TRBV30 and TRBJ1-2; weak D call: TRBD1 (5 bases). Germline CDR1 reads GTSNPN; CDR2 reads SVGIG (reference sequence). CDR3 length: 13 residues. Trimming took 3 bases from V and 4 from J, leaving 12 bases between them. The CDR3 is CAWRPGGSYGYTF. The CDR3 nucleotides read TGTGCCTGGAGACCGGGGGGATCCTATGGCTACACCTTC. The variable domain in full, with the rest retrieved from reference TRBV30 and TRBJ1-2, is SQTIHQWPATLVQPVGSPLSLECTVEGTSNPNLYWYRQAAGRGLQLLFYSVGIGQISSEVPQNLSASRPQDRQFILSSKKLLLSDSGFYLCAWRPGGSYGYTFGSGTRLTVV.

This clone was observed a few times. The chain's CDR3 is CASTLAGTGELFF. The CDR3 DNA follows: TGTGCCAGCACCCTCGCGGGAACCGGGGAGCTGTTTTTT. The chain recombines TRBV28 with TRBJ2-2; the D gene is possibly TRBD2 (6 bases). The germline V gene encodes CDR1 MDHEN and CDR2 SYDVKM. V was shortened by 7 bases and J by 5 bases, with 11 bases between the two germline ends. The CDR3 extends over 13 amino acids.

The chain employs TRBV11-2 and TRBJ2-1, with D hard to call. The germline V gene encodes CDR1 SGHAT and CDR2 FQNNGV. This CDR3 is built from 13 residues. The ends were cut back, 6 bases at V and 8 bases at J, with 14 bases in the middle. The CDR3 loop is CASRYSPTDEQFF. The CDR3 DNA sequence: TGTGCCAGCAGGTACAGTCCTACAGATGAGCAGTTCTTC.

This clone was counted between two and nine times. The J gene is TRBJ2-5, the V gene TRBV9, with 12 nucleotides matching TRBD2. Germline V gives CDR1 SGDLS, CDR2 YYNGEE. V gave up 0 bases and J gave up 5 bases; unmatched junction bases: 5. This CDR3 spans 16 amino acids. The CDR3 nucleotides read TGTGCCAGCAGCGTAGGGGCTAGCGGGAGGGTGGAGACCCAGTACTTC. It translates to CASSVGASGRVETQYF.

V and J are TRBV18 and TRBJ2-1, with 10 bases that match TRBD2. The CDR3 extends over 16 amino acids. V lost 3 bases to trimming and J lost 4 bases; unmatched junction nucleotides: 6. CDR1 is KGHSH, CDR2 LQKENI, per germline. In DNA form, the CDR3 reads TGTGCCAGCTCACCGGGGCTAGCGGGAGTTTACAATGAGCAGTTCTTC. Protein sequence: CASSPGLAGVYNEQFF.

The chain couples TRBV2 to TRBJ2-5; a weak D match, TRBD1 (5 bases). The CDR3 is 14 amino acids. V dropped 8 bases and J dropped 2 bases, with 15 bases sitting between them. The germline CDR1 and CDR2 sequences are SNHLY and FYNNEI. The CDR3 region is CASGPGRAQETQYF. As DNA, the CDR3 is TGTGCCAGCGGTCCGGGCAGGGCGCAAGAGACCCAGTACTTC.

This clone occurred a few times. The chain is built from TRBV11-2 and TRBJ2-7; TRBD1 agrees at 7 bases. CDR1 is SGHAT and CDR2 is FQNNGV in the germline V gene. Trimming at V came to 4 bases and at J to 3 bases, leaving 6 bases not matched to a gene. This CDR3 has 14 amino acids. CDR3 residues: CASSSTNRGYEQYF. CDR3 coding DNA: TGTGCCAGCAGCTCGACCAACAGGGGCTACGAGCAGTACTTC.

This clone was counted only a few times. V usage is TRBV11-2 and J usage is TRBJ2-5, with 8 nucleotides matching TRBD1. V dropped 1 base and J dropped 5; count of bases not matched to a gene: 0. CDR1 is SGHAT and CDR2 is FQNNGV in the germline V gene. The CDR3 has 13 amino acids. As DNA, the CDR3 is TGTGCCAGCAGCTTAGGACAGGGGGAGACCCAGTACTTC. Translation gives CASSLGQGETQYF. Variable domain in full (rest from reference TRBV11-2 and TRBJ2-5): EAGVAQSPRYKIIEKRQSVAFWCNPISGHATLYWYQQILGQGPKLLIQFQNNGVVDDSQLPKDRFSAERLKGVDSTLKIQPAKLEDSAVYLCASSLGQGETQYFGPGTRLLVL.

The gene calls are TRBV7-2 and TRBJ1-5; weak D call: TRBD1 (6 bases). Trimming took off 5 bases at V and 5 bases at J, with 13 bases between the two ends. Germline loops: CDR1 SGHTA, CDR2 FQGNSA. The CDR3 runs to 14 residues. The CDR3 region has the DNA TGTGCCAGCAGCCCCCGGGACAAGTATCAGCCCCAGCATTTT. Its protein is CASSPRDKYQPQHF.

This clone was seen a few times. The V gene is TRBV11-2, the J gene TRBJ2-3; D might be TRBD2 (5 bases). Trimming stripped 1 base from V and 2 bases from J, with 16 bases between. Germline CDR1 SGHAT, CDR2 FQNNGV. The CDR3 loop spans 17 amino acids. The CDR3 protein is CASSLGVGAAATDTQYF. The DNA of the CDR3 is TGTGCCAGCAGCTTAGGGGTTGGAGCGGCAGCCACAGATACGCAGTATTTT.